Shown below are 7 T cell receptor beta chains from a single sample sequenced in a study of OX40 agonist ivuxolimab in advanced cancers. Clones were sequenced by immunoSEQ multiplex PCR, and TCRdb holds only the in-frame ones, with some missing. The sample carries about 58,000 clones, around 80% recorded once. This specimen was CD4+ or CD8+ T cells sorted from blood, taken in a trial of the OX40 agonist ivuxolimab. These receptors all come from an adult with an advanced solid tumor such as melanoma, head and neck, liver or kidney cancer.

CDR3 in amino acids: CASSPGTSGSGETQYF. In DNA, the CDR3 is TGTGCCAGTAGTCCCGGGACTAGCGGGAGTGGAGAGACCCAGTACTTC. The chain links TRBV19 to TRBJ2-5; TRBD2 matches 14 bases. The CDR3 contains 16 residues. V lost 5 bases and J lost 4; bases outside the gene matches: 6. From germline, CDR1 is LNHDA and CDR2 SQIVND (reference sequence).

The chain employs TRBV9 and TRBJ2-1, with TRBD2 as a possible D gene (7 bases). Trimming removed 4 bases at V and 7 bases at J, with 18 bases between. CDR3 length equals 15 residues. CDR1 is SGDLS and CDR2 is YYNGEE in the germline V gene. CDR3 amino acids: CASSLGGLAANEQFF. CDR3 sequence (DNA): TGTGCCAGCAGCTTAGGGGGGCTAGCGGCTAATGAGCAGTTCTTC.

For the CDR3, the DNA is TGTGCCTGGAGTGATCCCAGGGGGTCAGATACGCAGTATTTT. It translates to CAWSDPRGSDTQYF. The gene calls are TRBV30 and TRBJ2-3; 7 nucleotides match TRBD1. V gave up 1 base and J gave up 4 bases; unmatched junction bases: 5. Germline V gene sequence: CDR1 GTSNPN, CDR2 SVGIG (reference sequence). There are 14 residues in the CDR3. The variable domain in full, with the rest retrieved from reference TRBV30 and TRBJ2-3, is SQTIHQWPATLVQPVGSPLSLECTVEGTSNPNLYWYRQAAGRGLQLLFYSVGIGQISSEVPQNLSASRPQDRQFILSSKKLLLSDSGFYLCAWSDPRGSDTQYFGPGTRLTVL.

Only one count was recorded for this clone. The chain combines TRBV29-1 with TRBJ1-2; D gene unclear. This CDR3 is 8 amino acids long. Germline V gene lookup returns CDR1 SQVTM and CDR2 ANQGSEA. The V end was cut by 5 bases, the J end by 7 bases, with 2 bases between. CDR3 in DNA: TGCAGCGTTATTGGCTACACCTTC. Translated, it gives CSVIGYTF.

This clone was counted once. The gene calls are TRBV4-3 and TRBJ1-1; D is perhaps TRBD1 (6 bases). From germline, CDR1 is LGHNA and CDR2 YSLEER. V dropped 0 bases and J dropped 7 bases, with 12 bases sitting between them. This CDR3 contains 14 residues. CDR3 coding DNA: TGCGCCAGCAGCCAAGATAGGGGGTACCATGAAGCTTTCTTT. The encoded protein is CASSQDRGYHEAFF.

This rearrangement joins TRBV9 to TRBJ1-2; TRBD1 is a possible D gene (5 bases). V lost 3 bases to trimming and J lost 4 bases, with 13 bases between them. The CDR3 runs to 14 residues. Germline assignment: CDR1 SGDLS and CDR2 YYNGEE. The CDR3: CASSAAGIRYGYTF. CDR3 in DNA: TGTGCCAGCAGCGCCGCAGGGATCCGCTATGGCTACACCTTC.

V usage is TRBV6-5 and J usage is TRBJ1-2, with 7 bases matching TRBD1. V was clipped by 6 bases and J by 4 bases; unmatched bases: 8. This CDR3 comprises 14 residues. Germline V gives CDR1 MNHEY, CDR2 SVGAGI. CDR3 sequence: CASRLGGMGYGYTF. The CDR3 DNA follows: TGTGCCAGCAGGCTAGGGGGCATGGGCTATGGCTACACCTTC.